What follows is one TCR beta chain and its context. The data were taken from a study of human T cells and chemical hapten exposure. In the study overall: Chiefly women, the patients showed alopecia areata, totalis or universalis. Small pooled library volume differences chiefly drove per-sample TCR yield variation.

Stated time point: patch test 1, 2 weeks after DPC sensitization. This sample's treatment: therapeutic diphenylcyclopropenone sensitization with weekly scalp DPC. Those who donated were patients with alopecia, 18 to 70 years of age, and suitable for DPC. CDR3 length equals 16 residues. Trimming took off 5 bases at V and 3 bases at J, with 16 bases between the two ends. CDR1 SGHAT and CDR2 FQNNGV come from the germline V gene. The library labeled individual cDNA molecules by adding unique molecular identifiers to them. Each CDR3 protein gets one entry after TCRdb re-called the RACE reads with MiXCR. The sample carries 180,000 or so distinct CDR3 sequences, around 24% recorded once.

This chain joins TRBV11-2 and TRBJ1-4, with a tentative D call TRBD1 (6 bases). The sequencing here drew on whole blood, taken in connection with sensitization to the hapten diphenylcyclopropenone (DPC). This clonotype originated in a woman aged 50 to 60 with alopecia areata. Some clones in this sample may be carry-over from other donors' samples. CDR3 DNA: TGTGCCAGCAGCCCCCTTCAGGGGAAACCTAATGAAAAACTGTTTTTT. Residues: CASSPLQGKPNEKLFF.